This TCR beta chain was sequenced for a study of blood T cell repertoires in COVID-19. For the study at large: In each case, the material was cDNA or gDNA derived from T cells, B-cell-depleted T cells, or PBMCs.

Authors' methods: It was from reference gene primer amplification that nucleated cell counts were estimated. Method: immunoSEQ multiplex PCR; TCRdb's copy keeps in-frame clones and lacks some. For V, J and clone size, that table is used; D and trimming come from the DNA. The profile shows fewer than 150,000 clones, approximately 86% of them singletons. Trimming stripped 1 base from V and 3 bases from J, with 10 bases between. This CDR3 has 14 residues. The V gene's germline CDR1 is SGHRS and CDR2 YFSETQ. Sequencing was carried out using peripheral blood. V gene TRBV5-1 combines with J gene TRBJ1-1; maybe TRBD1 (6 bases). The receptor's source is a woman aged 45-65 years who had recovered from COVID-19. The CDR3 coding sequence is TGCGCCAGCAGCTTGCAGGGGCTAGACACTGAAGCTTTCTTT. Translating gives CASSLQGLDTEAFF.